Listed below are T cell receptor beta chains from one sample, sequenced in a study of beta chain features in type 1 diabetes. Libraries were prepared by immunoSEQ multiplex PCR; TCRdb keeps only in-frame clonotypes and omits some of them. The sample lists more than 550,000 clones, around 15% occurring once. What was sequenced was naive CD4+ T cells from blood. These receptors all stem from a man aged 18 to 29 with type 1 diabetes. The CDR3 runs from the conserved cysteine through the conserved F or W. A D gene is named only where the DNA matches it firmly. Not every row has a clone size; where given, it reads once, few, many or a size class.

size | D | J | V | CDR3 | DNA
NA | NA | TRBJ1-1 | TRBV28 | CASSLVQGPEAFF | TGTGCCAGCAGTTTGGTCCAAGGGCCTGAAGCTTTCTTT
NA | TRBD2 | TRBJ2-4 | TRBV19 | CASSGTSGSRSIQYF | TGTGCCAGTAGTGGGACTAGCGGGAGTCGAAGCATTCAGTACTTC
few | TRBD2 | TRBJ2-7 | TRBV14 | CASSRHRDYSYEQYF | TGTGCCAGCAGCCGTCACCGGGACTACTCCTACGAGCAGTACTTC
NA | TRBD1 | TRBJ2-5 | TRBV2 | CASSLQGAGETQYF | TGTGCCAGCAGTTTACAGGGGGCGGGAGAGACCCAGTACTTC
NA | NA | TRBJ2-3 | TRBV27 | CASSLPPRTGTRADTQYF | TGTGCCAGCAGTTTACCCCCCCGGACGGGGACAAGGGCAGATACGCAGTATTTT
NA | NA | TRBJ2-5 | TRBV30 | CAWKRQPPGETQYF | TGTGCCTGGAAGCGCCAGCCACCGGGAGAGACCCAGTACTTC
NA | TRBD2 | TRBJ2-5 | TRBV19 | CASRLAGETQYF | TGTGCCAGCAGACTAGCGGGAGAGACCCAGTACTTC
NA | NA | TRBJ1-2 | TRBV28 | CASSEGQSYGYTF | TGTGCCAGCAGTGAAGGACAGAGCTATGGCTACACCTTC
few | NA | TRBJ2-5 | TRBV5-4 | CASSPIDKPQETQYF | TGTGCCAGCAGCCCAATTGACAAACCGCAAGAGACCCAGTACTTC
NA | NA | TRBJ2-2 | TRBV5-4 | CASSSPGSNTGELFF | TGTGCCAGCAGCTCTCCGGGCTCTAACACCGGGGAGCTGTTTTTT
few | NA | TRBJ2-7 | TRBV30 | CASLTRTNYEQYF | TGTGCCTCCCTCACCCGGACTAACTACGAGCAGTACTTC
NA | NA | TRBJ2-1 | TRBV30 | CAWRTKQAYNEQFF | TGTGCCTGGAGGACCAAGCAAGCCTACAATGAGCAGTTCTTC
few | NA | TRBJ2-2 | TRBV25-1 | CASSEKGTRELFF | TGTGCCAGCAGTGAAAAGGGAACGAGGGAGCTGTTTTTT
few | TRBD1 | TRBJ1-2 | TRBV28 | CASSSGGQGTGYTF | TGTGCCAGCAGTTCCGGCGGACAGGGGACTGGCTACACCTTC
NA | NA | TRBJ1-1 | TRBV7-2 | CASSLMNTEAFF | TGTGCCAGCAGCTTAATGAACACTGAAGCTTTCTTT
NA | NA | TRBJ2-3 | TRBV4-3 | CASSLGMVGADTQYF | TGCGCCAGCAGCCTCGGGATGGTGGGTGCGGATACGCAGTATTTT
NA | TRBD1 | TRBJ2-1 | TRBV5-4 | CASSLAATGNDEQFF | TGTGCCAGCAGCTTGGCGGCGACAGGGAACGATGAGCAGTTCTTC
NA | NA | TRBJ2-4 | TRBV7-2 | CASSPYASQGGKNIQYF | TGTGCCAGCAGCCCCTATGCCTCGCAGGGTGGCAAAAACATTCAGTACTTC
few | NA | TRBJ2-3 | TRBV5-4 | CASSLAGLRQTDTQYF | TGTGCCAGCAGCTTGGCAGGGCTAAGACAAACAGATACGCAGTATTTT
few | NA | TRBJ2-2 | TRBV6-1 | CASSELGYPNTGELFF | TGTGCCAGCAGTGAATTGGGGTACCCGAACACCGGGGAGCTGTTTTTT
few | NA | TRBJ2-1 | TRBV7-3 | CASSPPPTGVYSYNEQFF | TGTGCCAGCAGCCCCCCACCGACGGGCGTATACTCCTACAATGAGCAGTTCTTC
once | TRBD1 | TRBJ1-1 | TRBV7-9 | CASSLGSRGGTEAFF | TGTGCCAGCAGCTTAGGGTCCAGGGGGGGCACTGAAGCTTTCTTT
few | TRBD2 | TRBJ2-2 | TRBV5-1 | CASSLGLAPTGELFF | TGCGCCAGCAGCTTGGGACTAGCTCCCACCGGGGAGCTGTTTTTT